This TCR beta chain comes out of a study of OX40 agonist ivuxolimab in advanced cancers. Overall study results and limits: Among the lowest peripheral clonal expansion occurred in 0.1-3.0 mg/kg partial responders.

The protocol was immunoSEQ multiplex PCR, while the TCRdb copy is restricted to in-frame clones and leaves out a portion. The data show around 90,000 clones, with 70% to 90% seen just once and approximately 7.4% held by the top ten. To note about this clone: Its target is unknown.

This CDR3 comprises 17 residues. The sample here was CD4+ or CD8+ T cells sorted from blood, taken in a trial of the OX40 agonist ivuxolimab. V gene TRBV21-1 combines with J gene TRBJ1-5; the table assigns TRBD1, which was not confirmed against the DNA. TRBV21-1 is shown as a pseudogene. The TCR was taken from an adult with an advanced solid tumor such as melanoma, head and neck, liver or kidney cancer. The CDR3 DNA follows: TGTGCCAGCAGCAAAGATCGACAGGGTTATTGCAATCAGCCCCAGCATTTT. Its translation is CASSKDRQGYCNQPQHF.